This T cell receptor (beta chain) derives from a study of preoperative IRX-2 immunotherapy in early breast cancer. The treatment denotes: preoperative locoregional IRX-2 cytokine immunotherapy. Preoperative locoregional IRX-2 cytokine immunotherapy was tested in the phase Ib source study. CDR1 and CDR2 from the germline V gene are WNHNN and SYGVQD (reference sequence). V dropped 3 bases and J dropped 2 bases, with 12 bases sitting between them. This CDR3 has 15 residues. Using immunoSEQ multiplex PCR, the repertoire was profiled, and TCRdb retains in-frame clones only, with some absent. The sample has about 420 clones, roughly 80% seen once; the top ten hold roughly 20%.

The specimen comprised tumor tissue, sampled after IRX-2 immunotherapy. The chain uses TRBV10-1 and TRBJ2-3; D could derive from TRBD1 or TRBD2 (5 bases each). The TCR was taken from a human donor with breast cancer. The CDR3: CASSDEGSVTDTQYF. CDR3 bases: TGCGCCAGCAGTGATGAGGGGTCGGTCACAGATACGCAGTATTTT.